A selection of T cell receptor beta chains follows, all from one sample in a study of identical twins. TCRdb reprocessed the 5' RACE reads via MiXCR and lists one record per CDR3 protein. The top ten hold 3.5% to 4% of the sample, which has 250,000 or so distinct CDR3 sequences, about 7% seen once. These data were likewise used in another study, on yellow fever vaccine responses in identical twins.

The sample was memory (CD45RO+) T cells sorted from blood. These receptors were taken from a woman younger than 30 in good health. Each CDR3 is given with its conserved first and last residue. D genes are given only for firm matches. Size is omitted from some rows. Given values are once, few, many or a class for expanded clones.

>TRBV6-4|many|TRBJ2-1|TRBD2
TGTGCCAGCAGTGTAAGAGCGGGGGGGTACAATGAGCAGTTCTTC
CASSVRAGGYNEQFF
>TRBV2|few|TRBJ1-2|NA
TGTGCCAGCAGTGAAAACACGGGGGGAGGGGCCGGCTACACCTTC
CASSENTGGGAGYTF
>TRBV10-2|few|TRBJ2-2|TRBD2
TGCGCCAGCAGAGGTAGCGGGGGCTCCGGGGAGCTGTTTTTT
CASRGSGGSGELFF
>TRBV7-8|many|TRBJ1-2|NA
TGTGCCAGCAGCTTAGCAGGGAACTATGGCTACACCTTC
CASSLAGNYGYTF
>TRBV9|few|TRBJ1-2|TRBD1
TGTGCCAGCAGCGCAATGACGGGACAGAGTGGCTACACCTTC
CASSAMTGQSGYTF
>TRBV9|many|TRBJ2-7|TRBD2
TGTGCCAGCAGGCCGGGGGGGAACGAGCAGTACTTC
CASRPGGNEQYF
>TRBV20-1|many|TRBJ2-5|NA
TGCAGTGCCCTAAGCTGGGAGACCCAGTACTTC
CSALSWETQYF
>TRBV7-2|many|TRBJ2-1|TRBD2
TGTGCCAGCAGCTTAGTGGCTAGCGGAGCTGGTGGTGAGCAGTTCTTC
CASSLVASGAGGEQFF
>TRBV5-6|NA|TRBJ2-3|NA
TGTGCCAGCAGCCTGAGGCTAGACTCGGTACTGAGGCAGTATTTT
CASSLRLDSVLRQYF
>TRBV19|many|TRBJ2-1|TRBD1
TGTGCCAGTAGTACTCCAGGGGGCGCCCCTAATGAGCAGTTCTTC
CASSTPGGAPNEQFF
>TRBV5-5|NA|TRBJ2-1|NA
TGTGCCAGCAGCATACCCTGGATACCCAATGAGCAGTTCTTC
CASSIPWIPNEQFF
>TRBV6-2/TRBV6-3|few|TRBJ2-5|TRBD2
TGTGCCAGCTCGGCGGGGGGGCCAGAGACCCAGTACTTC
CASSAGGPETQYF
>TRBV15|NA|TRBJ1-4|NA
TGTGCCACCACTTCATACAGGACGGGTGAAAAACTGTTTTTT
CATTSYRTGEKLFF
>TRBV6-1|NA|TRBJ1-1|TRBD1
TGTGCCAGCAGACAGGGGGATTGGAACACTGAAGCTTTCTTT
CASRQGDWNTEAFF
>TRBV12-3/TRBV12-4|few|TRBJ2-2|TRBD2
TGTGCCAGCAGTAGCTTTTCGGGAGGGCCCTCGGGCGGGGAGCTGTTTTTT
CASSSFSGGPSGGELFF
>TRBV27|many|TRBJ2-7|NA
TGTGCCAGCAGGAGGGGTTTCGGTGTCGGCGAGCAGTACTTC
CASRRGFGVGEQYF
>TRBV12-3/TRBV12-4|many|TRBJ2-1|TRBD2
TGTGCCAGCAGTTTAGCGGCTAGCGGGAAAAGCTACAATGAGCAGTTCTTC
CASSLAASGKSYNEQFF
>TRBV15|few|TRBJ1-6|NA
TGTGCCACCAGCAGAGATCTACAGGGTTATAATTCACCCCTCCACTTT
CATSRDLQGYNSPLHF
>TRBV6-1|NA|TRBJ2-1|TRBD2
TGTGCCAGCAGACCCACTAGCGAGGCCTACAATGAGCAGTTCTTC
CASRPTSEAYNEQFF
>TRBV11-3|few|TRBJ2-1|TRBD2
TGTGCCAGCAGCTTAATGATACTAGCGGGAAATGGTGAGCAGTTCTTC
CASSLMILAGNGEQFF